The rows below give T cell receptor beta chains drawn from one sample of a study of cytomegalovirus exposure and HLA in healthy donors. Clones were read by immunoSEQ multiplex PCR, and TCRdb kept only the in-frame ones, dropping some. Found here are around 88,000 clones, 77% of them singletons; the top ten hold under 8%. What was sequenced was PBMCs. All receptors derive from a man in his fifties in good health and CMV-seropositive. The CDR3 runs from the conserved cysteine through the conserved F or W. Fields, in order: V gene, J gene, clone size, D gene, CDR3 protein, CDR3 DNA. The D gene is left open where the match is weak. The size entry is marked missing in some rows and otherwise reads once, few, many or a size class.

TRBV6-6	TRBJ2-5	few	TRBD1	CASSPRGGETQYF	TGTGCCAGCAGCCCTCGAGGGGGCGAGACCCAGTACTTC
TRBV15	TRBJ2-1	-	-	CATSLPSRGNEQFF	TGTGCCACCAGCCTCCCTTCTAGGGGCAATGAGCAGTTCTTC
TRBV30	TRBJ2-7	-	-	CARGFPGGEQYF	TGTGCCAGGGGTTTCCCCGGCGGCGAGCAGTACTTC
TRBV2	TRBJ2-1	-	-	CASTGFNEQFF	TGTGCCAGTACAGGGTTCAATGAGCAGTTCTTC
TRBV4-2	TRBJ2-1	-	-	CASSQGLQGSYNEQFF	TGTGCCAGCAGCCAAGGTTTACAGGGCAGCTACAATGAGCAGTTCTTC
TRBV15	TRBJ2-3	-	-	CATSGGGHRDTDTQYF	TGTGCCACCAGCGGGGGGGGACACCGAGACACAGATACGCAGTATTTT
TRBV28	TRBJ2-3	-	-	CASSLRGGPPHTQYF	TGTGCCAGCAGTTTAAGGGGGGGGCCCCCTCATACGCAGTATTTT
TRBV18	TRBJ2-7	-	-	CASSPGTTDEQYF	TGTGCCAGCTCACCTGGGACAACCGACGAGCAGTACTTC
TRBV5-1	TRBJ1-1	-	-	CASSLGLGHKNMNTEAFF	TGCGCCAGCAGCTTGGGCCTGGGACACAAAAACATGAACACTGAAGCTTTCTTT
TRBV5-4	TRBJ2-1	-	TRBD1	CASSLGDREYNEQFF	TGTGCCAGCAGCTTGGGGGACAGGGAATACAATGAGCAGTTCTTC
TRBV6-5	TRBJ2-5	-	-	CASRPLVQETQYF	TGTGCCAGCCGTCCACTAGTGCAAGAGACCCAGTACTTC
TRBV5-4	TRBJ2-7	-	-	CASSPGTPGTHEQYF	TGTGCCAGCAGCCCGGGGACTCCGGGAACCCACGAGCAGTACTTC
TRBV30	TRBJ1-1	-	-	CAWSEGGSNTEAFF	TGTGCCTGGAGTGAGGGGGGGAGCAACACTGAAGCTTTCTTT
TRBV19	TRBJ1-1	-	TRBD1	CASSMGDRVIAEAFF	TGTGCCAGTAGTATGGGGGACAGGGTGATCGCTGAAGCTTTCTTT
TRBV6-1	TRBJ1-5	-	-	CASRPESGSQPQHF	TGTGCCAGCAGGCCGGAATCGGGGTCTCAGCCCCAGCATTTT
TRBV4-3	TRBJ1-2	-	TRBD1	CASSQEAGGYGYTF	TGCGCCAGCAGCCAAGAGGCAGGGGGCTATGGCTACACCTTC
TRBV27	TRBJ1-2	few	TRBD1	CASSPQGVSNYGYTF	TGTGCCAGCAGTCCCCAGGGGGTGTCTAACTATGGCTACACCTTC
TRBV25-1	TRBJ1-5	-	-	CASSEGLQPQHF	TGTGCCAGCAGTGAAGGCCTGCAGCCCCAGCATTTT
TRBV19	TRBJ1-6	-	-	CASRIQARDSPLHF	TGTGCCAGTAGGATTCAGGCCCGAGATTCACCCCTCCACTTT
TRBV6-5	TRBJ2-1	once	TRBD2	CASSYPGGPNEQFF	TGTGCCAGCAGTTACCCGGGGGGGCCGAATGAGCAGTTCTTC
TRBV6-1	TRBJ1-2	-	TRBD1	CASRGDRAYGYTF	TGTGCCAGCAGGGGGGACAGGGCCTATGGCTACACCTTC
TRBV11-3	TRBJ2-3	once	TRBD1	CASSSGDRMSTDTQYF	TGTGCCAGCAGCTCCGGGGACAGGATGAGCACAGATACGCAGTATTTT
TRBV19	TRBJ1-4	-	-	CASSIEARTTNEKLFF	TGTGCCAGTAGTATAGAGGCCCGTACAACTAATGAAAAACTGTTTTTT
TRBV18	TRBJ2-3	-	-	CASSSAGTDTQYF	TGTGCCAGCTCATCCGCGGGCACAGATACGCAGTATTTT
TRBV4-3	TRBJ2-3	once	TRBD2	CASSQDTSGGADTQYF	TGCGCCAGCAGCCAGGATACTAGCGGGGGGGCAGATACGCAGTATTTT
TRBV25-1	TRBJ1-6	-	-	CASSETVPSPLHF	TGTGCCAGCAGTGAGACAGTCCCTTCACCCCTCCACTTT
TRBV11-3	TRBJ1-1	-	-	CASSFRMNTEAFF	TGTGCCAGCAGCTTTCGTATGAACACTGAAGCTTTCTTT
TRBV18	TRBJ1-1	-	-	CASSPPGTEAFF	TGTGCCAGCTCACCACCCGGGACAGAAGCTTTCTTT
TRBV19	TRBJ1-1	once	-	CASSPGTRDEAFF	TGTGCCAGTAGTCCGGGGACTAGGGATGAAGCTTTCTTT
TRBV7-9	TRBJ1-1	-	-	CASSLGGIGAEAFF	TGTGCCAGCAGCTTAGGAGGGATTGGCGCTGAAGCTTTCTTT
TRBV19	TRBJ2-7	-	-	CASRNLGQPNSYEQYF	TGTGCCAGTAGAAACCTCGGACAGCCAAACTCCTACGAGCAGTACTTC
TRBV2	TRBJ1-2	-	TRBD1	CASSALKGGTDGYTF	TGTGCCAGCAGTGCTTTAAAAGGAGGGACAGATGGCTACACCTTC
TRBV7-2	TRBJ2-2	-	TRBD1	CASSLVSRGRPSGELFF	TGTGCCAGCAGCTTAGTTTCCAGGGGGCGCCCCAGCGGGGAGCTGTTTTTT
TRBV2	TRBJ2-4	-	-	CASSEQENIQYF	TGTGCCAGCAGTGAACAGGAAAACATTCAGTACTTC
TRBV27	TRBJ2-7	-	TRBD2	CASSFSSGGYEQYF	TGTGCCAGCAGTTTCTCTAGCGGGGGGTACGAGCAGTACTTC
TRBV7-9	TRBJ2-7	-	TRBD1	CASSFPGTGFYEQYF	TGTGCCAGCAGCTTCCCCGGGACAGGGTTCTACGAGCAGTACTTC
TRBV10-3	TRBJ2-1	-	-	CAISDNVYNEQFF	TGTGCCATCAGTGATAATGTCTACAATGAGCAGTTCTTC
TRBV27	TRBJ1-2	-	TRBD1	CASSPQGQGSKSSGYTF	TGTGCCAGCAGTCCCCAGGGACAGGGATCAAAATCATCTGGCTACACCTTC
TRBV5-1	TRBJ2-3	-	-	CATAEGPTIGTDTQYF	TGCGCCACGGCGGAGGGGCCGACAATTGGCACAGATACGCAGTATTTT
TRBV30	TRBJ2-2	-	-	CALSRPNTGELFF	TGTGCGCTCTCCAGGCCGAACACCGGGGAGCTGTTTTTT
TRBV30	TRBJ1-1	-	-	CAWSVRPGRDTEAFF	TGTGCCTGGAGTGTACGACCAGGTCGAGACACTGAAGCTTTCTTT
TRBV12-5	TRBJ1-1	-	-	CASAPRRGTEAFF	TGTGCTAGTGCTCCCCGCCGGGGGACTGAAGCTTTCTTT
TRBV4-2	TRBJ2-7	-	TRBD2	CASSQDFPSYAGGYEQYF	TGTGCCAGCAGCCAAGATTTCCCCTCGTATGCGGGGGGTTACGAGCAGTACTTC
TRBV11-3	TRBJ2-1	-	-	CASSLAGEKSRQFF	TGTGCCAGCAGTCTGGCCGGGGAGAAGTCTAGACAGTTCTTC
TRBV5-6	TRBJ2-7	-	-	CASSLEADRYYEWYF	TGTGCCAGCAGCTTGGAAGCGGACAGATATTACGAGTGGTACTTC
TRBV19	TRBJ2-2	-	TRBD2	CASGGGPNTGELFF	TGTGCCAGCGGCGGGGGGCCAAACACCGGGGAGCTGTTTTTT
TRBV7-2	TRBJ1-5	-	-	CASSLDSGGSNQPQHF	TGTGCCAGCAGCTTAGACAGTGGAGGCAGCAATCAGCCCCAGCATTTT
TRBV6-5	TRBJ2-3	-	-	CASSFSEVLTDTQYF	TGTGCCAGCAGTTTTTCAGAGGTTCTTACAGATACGCAGTATTTT
TRBV20-1	TRBJ2-7	-	-	CSTNTGDRQYF	TGCAGTACGAATACGGGGGACAGGCAGTACTTC
TRBV5-6	TRBJ1-2	-	-	CASSLGQQVLYGYTF	TGTGCCAGCAGCTTGGGACAGCAAGTCCTCTATGGCTACACCTTC
TRBV7-9	TRBJ1-5	few	-	CASSQGFSGQPQHF	TGTGCCAGCAGCCAGGGGTTTAGTGGTCAGCCCCAGCATTTT
TRBV30	TRBJ2-7	-	-	CAWSESRYEQYF	TGTGCCTGGAGCGAGAGTCGCTACGAGCAGTACTTC
TRBV6-5	TRBJ1-2	-	-	CASSYSTQGRNGYTF	TGTGCCAGCAGTTACTCGACCCAGGGTAGGAATGGCTACACCTTC
TRBV9	TRBJ1-3	once	-	CASSADRSGNTIYF	TGTGCCAGCAGCGCGGACAGATCTGGAAACACCATATATTTT
TRBV9	TRBJ1-4	-	-	CASSAETGLSEKLFF	TGTGCCAGCAGCGCAGAAACAGGGCTCAGTGAAAAACTGTTTTTT
TRBV7-3	TRBJ2-1	-	TRBD2	CASSAPGTNNEQFF	TGTGCCAGCAGTGCCCCCGGGACTAACAATGAGCAGTTCTTC
TRBV7-2	TRBJ1-6	once	TRBD1	CASSLAWTGVNSPLHF	TGTGCCAGCAGCTTAGCCTGGACAGGGGTTAATTCACCCCTCCACTTT